A selection of T cell receptor beta chains follows, all from one sample in a study of blood T cells in healthy people across ages. Via MiXCR, TCRdb re-called the 5' RACE reads, giving one row per CDR3 protein. The sample includes roughly 1.7 million distinct CDR3 sequences, around 35% of them seen just once. Sequencing input: blood. The receptors here all came from a woman aged 25 to 39 in good health. CDR3s include the opening cysteine and the closing phenylalanine or tryptophan. A D gene is named only where the DNA matches it firmly. A row's size may be missing; if present it is once, few, many or a size class.

clone_size	v_call	j_call	d_call	cdr3_nt	cdr3_aa
NA	TRBV20-1	TRBJ2-3	NA	TGCAGTGCTCTTGGACTAACCACAGGTACGCAGTATTTT	CSALGLTTGTQYF
NA	TRBV20-1	TRBJ2-3	TRBD2	TGCAGTGCCGCTCGGGGCGGGAGGACAGATACGCAGTATTTT	CSAARGGRTDTQYF
NA	TRBV3-1	TRBJ2-7	TRBD1	TGTGCCAGCAGCCAAGACAGGGGGCGAAAATTGTACGAGCAGTACTTC	CASSQDRGRKLYEQYF
NA	TRBV2	TRBJ2-3	NA	TGTGCCAGCAGTATGGGACCCCTCACAGATACGCAGTATTTT	CASSMGPLTDTQYF
NA	TRBV7-9	TRBJ1-5	NA	TGTGCCAGCAGCTTAGGGGATCCAGGGGTGAACAATCAGCCCCAGCATTTT	CASSLGDPGVNNQPQHF
once	TRBV5-1	TRBJ1-1	NA	TGCGCCAGCAGCACCTGGGGGGGGAGTCGGATAGCTGGGAACACTGAAGCTTTCTTT	CASSTWGGSRIAGNTEAFF
NA	TRBV2	TRBJ1-5	NA	TGTGCCAGCAGTGAAGCGCCGGTTTTGCCCCAGCATTTT	CASSEAPVLPQHF
NA	TRBV5-1	TRBJ1-1	NA	TGCGCCAGCAGCCCAGAACCAGAGGGGGAGAACACTGAAGCTTTCTTT	CASSPEPEGENTEAFF
once	TRBV15	TRBJ1-5	TRBD1	TGTGCCACCAGCAGGCAGGGGGACGGTTATCAGCCCCAGCATTTT	CATSRQGDGYQPQHF
NA	TRBV27	TRBJ2-7	TRBD2	TGTGCCAGCAGTTTATGGGGGGATCCTAGCGGGAGGGCCCTCTACTACGAGCAGTACTTC	CASSLWGDPSGRALYYEQYF
few	TRBV12-5	TRBJ2-3	TRBD2	TGTGCTAGTGGTTTGGCTTTAGCGGGGGGAACAGATACGCAGTATTTT	CASGLALAGGTDTQYF
few	TRBV2	TRBJ1-4	NA	TGTGCCAGCAGTGAGACAGGATGGGGTGAAAAACTGTTTTTT	CASSETGWGEKLFF
few	TRBV20-1	TRBJ2-7	TRBD2	TGCAGTGCTAGAGCCCAGCGGGAGGCCTACGAGCAGTACTTC	CSARAQREAYEQYF
few	TRBV7-8	TRBJ2-3	TRBD2	TGTGCCAGCAGCTTAATCCGCGGGGGGACGAGCGGTACGCAGTATTTT	CASSLIRGGTSGTQYF
few	TRBV15	TRBJ1-5	NA	TGTGCCACCAGCAGAGATAAGGGAGCTCAGCCCCAGCATTTT	CATSRDKGAQPQHF
few	TRBV12-3/TRBV12-4	TRBJ1-2	NA	TGTGCCAGTAGCAACGCCGGGAACTATGGCTACACCTTC	CASSNAGNYGYTF